This T cell receptor beta chain was documented in a study of blood T cell repertoires in COVID-19. Across the study: Whether acute or convalescent, the COVID-19 samples came from the United States, Italy and Spain. Sample material is recorded as cDNA or gDNA derived from T cells, B-cell-depleted T cells, or PBMCs.

This clone was counted once. The CDR3 runs 14 residues. Germline-derived CDR1 and CDR2 are GTSNPN and SVGIG (reference sequence). Losses at the gene ends were 3 bases for V and 8 bases for J; bases not matched to a gene: 12. TCRdb keeps only in-frame clones here, not all; method: immunoSEQ multiplex PCR. Of nearly 90,000 clones listed, 88% were seen once; the top ten hold approximately 12%. The sample comprised peripheral blood. This TCR came from a man older than 75 with acute or convalescent COVID-19. V usage is TRBV30 and J usage is TRBJ2-5; TRBD1 aligns across 7 bases. The CDR3 is CAWRPTGALETQYF. Here the CDR3 DNA reads TGTGCCTGGAGACCTACAGGGGCCTTGGAAACCCAGTACTTC.